These T cell receptor beta chains were read from a single sample in a study of cytomegalovirus exposure and HLA in healthy donors. Clones were read by immunoSEQ multiplex PCR, and TCRdb kept only the in-frame ones, dropping some. The sample includes about 160,000 clones, 65% to 80% of them seen just once. Sequences were obtained from PBMCs. The receptors here all came from a man aged 40-55 years in good health and CMV-seronegative. The CDR3 runs from the conserved cysteine through the conserved F or W. A D gene is named only where the DNA matches it firmly. Clone size is not always given. Where it is, it says once, few, many or a class for expanded clones.

>TRBJ2-3|.|TRBV4-2|.
CASSPPLEGATDTQYF
TGTGCCAGCAGCCCTCCTTTGGAGGGGGCCACAGATACGCAGTATTTT
>TRBJ2-3|.|TRBV6-6|.
CASRGTRSKTDTQYF
TGTGCCAGCAGGGGGACTCGCTCCAAAACAGATACGCAGTATTTT
>TRBJ2-3|.|TRBV4-1|.
CASSQEMTSELGTTLADTQYF
TGCGCCAGCAGCCAAGAGATGACTTCGGAGTTAGGTACTACTCTCGCAGATACGCAGTATTTT
>TRBJ2-2|.|TRBV29-1|TRBD1
CSVVGTGNTGELFF
TGCAGCGTTGTAGGGACAGGGAACACCGGGGAGCTGTTTTTT
>TRBJ2-3|.|TRBV6-6|.
CASRRGHEPDTQYF
TGTGCCAGCCGCCGGGGTCATGAGCCAGATACGCAGTATTTT
>TRBJ2-7|.|TRBV6-5|.
CASSHRKFSSYEQYF
TGTGCCAGCAGTCACAGAAAATTTAGCTCCTACGAGCAGTACTTC
>TRBJ2-7|.|TRBV2|.
CARGSGPSTYEQYF
TGTGCCAGGGGTAGCGGACCAAGCACCTACGAGCAGTACTTC
>TRBJ1-5|many|TRBV6-6|.
CASSYSEQNNQPQHF
TGTGCCAGCAGTTACTCGGAGCAGAACAATCAGCCCCAGCATTTT
>TRBJ2-3|.|TRBV7-9|TRBD2
CASSSGLGVAGGTDTQYF
TGTGCCAGCAGCTCGGGCCTGGGGGTAGCGGGGGGCACAGATACGCAGTATTTT
>TRBJ2-1|.|TRBV13|.
CASSLGGRGVRNNEQFF
TGTGCCAGCAGCTTAGGGGGCCGCGGGGTAAGGAACAATGAGCAGTTCTTC
>TRBJ2-5|.|TRBV7-3|.
CASSPGVQETQYF
TGTGCCAGCAGCCCGGGGGTCCAAGAGACCCAGTACTTC
>TRBJ2-2|few|TRBV19|.
CASSSTGELFF
TGTGCCAGTAGCTCCACCGGGGAGCTGTTTTTT
>TRBJ1-5|.|TRBV7-2|.
CASSLQGTNGQPQHF
TGTGCCAGCAGCTTACAAGGCACTAACGGGCAGCCCCAGCATTTT